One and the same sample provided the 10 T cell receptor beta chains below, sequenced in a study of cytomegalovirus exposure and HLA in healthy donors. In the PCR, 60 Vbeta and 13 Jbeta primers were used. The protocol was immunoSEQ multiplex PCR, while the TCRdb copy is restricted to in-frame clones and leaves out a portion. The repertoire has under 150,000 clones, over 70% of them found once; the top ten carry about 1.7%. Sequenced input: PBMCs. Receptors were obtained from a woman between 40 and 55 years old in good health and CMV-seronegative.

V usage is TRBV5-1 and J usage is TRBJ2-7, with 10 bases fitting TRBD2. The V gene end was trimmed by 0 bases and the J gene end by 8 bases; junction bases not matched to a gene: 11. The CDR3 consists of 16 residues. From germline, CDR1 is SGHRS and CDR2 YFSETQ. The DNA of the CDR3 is TGCGCCAGCAGCTTGGCCGTAGGGAGCGGGGGGGCCAAGCAGTACTTC. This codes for CASSLAVGSGGAKQYF.

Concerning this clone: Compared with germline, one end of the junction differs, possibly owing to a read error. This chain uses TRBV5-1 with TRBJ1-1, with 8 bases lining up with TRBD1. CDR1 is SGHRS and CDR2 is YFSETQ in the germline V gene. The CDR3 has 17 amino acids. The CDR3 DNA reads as TGCGCCGGCAGCTTGGCTTTGACAGGGGCTATGAACACTGAAGCTTTCTTT. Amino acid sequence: CAGSLALTGAMNTEAFF.

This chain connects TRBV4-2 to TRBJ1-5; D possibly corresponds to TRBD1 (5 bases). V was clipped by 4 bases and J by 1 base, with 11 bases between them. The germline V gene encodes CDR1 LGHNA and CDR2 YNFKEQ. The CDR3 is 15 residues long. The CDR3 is CASSPRRGSNQPQHF. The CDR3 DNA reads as TGTGCCAGCAGCCCTAGAAGGGGCAGCAATCAGCCCCAGCATTTT.

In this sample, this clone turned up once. The CDR3 is CASSTGLAGGNEQFF. Here the CDR3 DNA reads TGCGCCAGCAGTACGGGACTAGCGGGAGGAAATGAGCAGTTCTTC. The chain carries TRBV5-1 and TRBJ2-1; 15 bases align to TRBD2. This CDR3 comprises 15 residues. CDR1 is SGHRS and CDR2 is YFSETQ in the germline V gene. Germline trimming cut 5 bases from V and 7 bases from J; bases unmatched to any gene: 4.

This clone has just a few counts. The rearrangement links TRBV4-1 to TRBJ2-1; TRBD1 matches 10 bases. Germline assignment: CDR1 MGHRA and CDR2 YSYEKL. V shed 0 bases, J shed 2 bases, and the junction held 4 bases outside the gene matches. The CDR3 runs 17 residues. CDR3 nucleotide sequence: TGCGCCAGCAGCCAAGAAGGACAGGGGGGGACCTACAATGAGCAGTTCTTC. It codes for CASSQEGQGGTYNEQFF.

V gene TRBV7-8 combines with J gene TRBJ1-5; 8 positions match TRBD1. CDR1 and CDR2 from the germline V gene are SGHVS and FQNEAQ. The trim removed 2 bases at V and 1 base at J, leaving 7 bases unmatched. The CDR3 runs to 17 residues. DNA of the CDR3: TGTGCCAGCAGCTTATCAGGGGGCGCCTGGAGCAATCAGCCCCAGCATTTT. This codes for CASSLSGGAWSNQPQHF.

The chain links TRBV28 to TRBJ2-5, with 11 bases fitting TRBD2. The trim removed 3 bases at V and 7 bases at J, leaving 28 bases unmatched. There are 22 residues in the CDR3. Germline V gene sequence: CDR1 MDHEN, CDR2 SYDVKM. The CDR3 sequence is CASSFPNPALVNLAGGPRTQYF. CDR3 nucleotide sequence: TGTGCCAGCAGTTTCCCCAATCCGGCATTAGTGAATTTAGCGGGAGGGCCTAGGACCCAGTACTTC.

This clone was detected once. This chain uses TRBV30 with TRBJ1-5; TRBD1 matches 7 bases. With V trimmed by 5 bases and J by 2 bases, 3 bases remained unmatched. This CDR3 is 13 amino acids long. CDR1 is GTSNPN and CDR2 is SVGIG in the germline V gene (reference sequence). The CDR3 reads CAWDRDGNQPQHF. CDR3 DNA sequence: TGTGCCTGGGACAGGGATGGCAATCAGCCCCAGCATTTT.

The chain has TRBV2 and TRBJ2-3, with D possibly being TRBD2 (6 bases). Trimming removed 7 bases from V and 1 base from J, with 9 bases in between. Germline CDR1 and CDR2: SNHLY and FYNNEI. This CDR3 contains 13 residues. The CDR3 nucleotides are TGTGCCAGCACGGGACTTCGCACAGATACGCAGTATTTT. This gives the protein CASTGLRTDTQYF.

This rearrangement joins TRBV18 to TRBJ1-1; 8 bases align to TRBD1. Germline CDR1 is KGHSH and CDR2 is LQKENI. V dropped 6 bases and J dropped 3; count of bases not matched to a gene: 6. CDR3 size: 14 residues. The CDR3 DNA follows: TGTGCCAGCTCGACAGGGGTCGGGGACACTGAAGCTTTCTTT. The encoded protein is CASSTGVGDTEAFF.